Presented here are 20 T cell receptor beta chains from one specimen sequenced in a study of cytomegalovirus exposure and HLA in healthy donors. 60 Vbeta and 13 Jbeta primers were used in PCR. TCRdb's copy holds only in-frame clones and misses some; the assay was immunoSEQ multiplex PCR. The table shows some 200,000 clones, with less than 85% occurring only once. Sequencing input: PBMCs. The origin of the receptors is a girl aged 2 to 10 in good health and CMV-seronegative.

This clone has a handful of counts. The V call is TRBV27, the J call TRBJ2-7; possible D gene TRBD2, 5 bases. Germline-derived CDR1 and CDR2 are MNHEY and SMNVEV (reference sequence). The CDR3 covers 15 residues. V lost 5 bases, J lost 5 bases, and 19 bases lay in between. CDR3 protein: CASSPPLGLSHEQYF. CDR3 nucleotide sequence: TGTGCCAGCAGTCCTCCGCTCGGACTGTCCCACGAGCAGTACTTC.

This chain uses TRBV4-1 with TRBJ1-5; tentative D call: TRBD1 (5 bases). Trimming shortened V by 6 bases and J by 6 bases, and 15 bases separated the two germline ends. Germline V gives CDR1 MGHRA, CDR2 YSYEKL. The CDR3 contains 14 residues. The CDR3 sequence is CASRLAQGGQPQHF. CDR3 sequence (DNA): TGCGCCAGCAGACTCGCCCAGGGTGGTCAGCCCCAGCATTTT.

This clone is a singleton in its sample. V is TRBV5-4 and J is TRBJ2-7; TRBD2 might be the D (6 bases). This CDR3 spans 15 amino acids. Germline lookup yields CDR1 SGHNT and CDR2 YYREEE (reference sequence). The V end was cut by 4 bases, the J end by 3 bases, with 17 bases between. CDR3 sequence: CASSRDQLGGYEQYF. As DNA, the CDR3 is TGTGCCAGCAGCCGGGACCAACTGGGGGGCTACGAGCAGTACTTC.

The sample holds a few counts of this clone. This chain joins TRBV6-5 and TRBJ1-5; D unresolved. Germline loops: CDR1 MNHEY, CDR2 SVGAGI. V dropped 2 bases and J dropped 2 bases, with 10 bases sitting between them. The length of the CDR3 is 15 residues. DNA of the CDR3: TGTGCCAGCAGTTACACGAGCCAGGGCAATCAGCCCCAGCATTTT. Encoded protein: CASSYTSQGNQPQHF.

The CDR3 sequence: CASNPKDRNTGELFF. The DNA for the CDR3 is TGTGCCAGTAATCCAAAGGACAGAAACACCGGGGAGCTGTTTTTT. The V call is TRBV7-9, the J call TRBJ2-2; possibly TRBD1 for D (6 bases). The CDR3 consists of 15 residues. Trimming cost V 9 bases and J 2 bases, with 16 bases left between them. Looked up from germline, CDR1 is SEHNR and CDR2 is FQNEAQ (reference sequence).

The chain uses TRBV4-1 and TRBJ1-2; D remains ambiguous. Germline V CDR1 and CDR2: MGHRA, YSYEKL. V was trimmed by 1 base and J by 5 bases, leaving 20 bases between them. The CDR3 consists of 17 residues. In DNA form, the CDR3 reads TGCGCCAGCAGCCAAGGTCCGCTGAAGGGAAGAGGGTATGGCTACACCTTC. Amino acid sequence: CASSQGPLKGRGYGYTF.

V is TRBV28 and J is TRBJ2-7; possibly TRBD2 for D (7 bases). This CDR3 region has 15 residues. V was shortened by 6 bases and J by 3 bases, with 18 bases between the two germline ends. The germline V gene has CDR1 MDHEN and CDR2 SYDVKM. CDR3 residues: CASRGGAGVNYEQYF. CDR3 nucleotides: TGTGCCAGCAGGGGGGGGGCCGGGGTAAACTACGAGCAGTACTTC.

This sequence joins TRBV27 and TRBJ2-3; D is unresolved. Trimming shortened V by 2 bases and J by 1 base, and 13 bases separated the two germline ends. The CDR3 contains 16 residues. The germline CDR1 and CDR2 sequences are MNHEY and SMNVEV (reference sequence). CDR3 nucleotides: TGTGCCAGCAGTTTAGTTACAACGGGTCGCACAGATACGCAGTATTTT. Its translation: CASSLVTTGRTDTQYF.

V and J are TRBV6-5 and TRBJ2-5; possibly TRBD2 for D (6 bases). V lost 0 bases and J lost 5, with 13 bases in between. Germline CDR1 MNHEY, CDR2 SVGAGI. The CDR3 covers 15 residues. This CDR3 is CASSYSYGGRETQYF. CDR3 sequence (DNA): TGTGCCAGCAGTTACTCTTACGGGGGTAGGGAGACCCAGTACTTC.

This chain uses TRBV5-5 with TRBJ2-2; TRBD1 is a possible D gene (6 bases). This CDR3 is 13 amino acids long. Germline V CDR1 and CDR2: SGHKS, YYEKEE (reference sequence). Trimming left V 4 bases short and J 3 bases short, with 7 bases between. In DNA, the CDR3 is TGTGCCAGCAGCCCAGGGGACACCGGGGAGCTGTTTTTT. Translating it yields CASSPGDTGELFF.

The count of this clone is one. The genes are TRBV5-5 and TRBJ1-2, with D tentatively TRBD1 (6 bases). There are 15 residues in the CDR3. Germline V CDR1 and CDR2: SGHKS, YYEKEE (reference sequence). The V and J ends lost 9 bases and 0 bases respectively, with 18 bases between them. The CDR3 nucleotides are TGTGCCACCAAACCACAGGGAGGGGCTAACTATGGCTACACCTTC. Protein product: CATKPQGGANYGYTF.

The J gene is TRBJ2-1, the V gene TRBV7-9, with 9 positions matching TRBD2. V lost 5 bases to trimming and J lost 13 bases; unmatched junction nucleotides: 12. Per the germline V gene, CDR1 is SEHNR and CDR2 is FQNEAQ (reference sequence). CDR3 length: 14 residues. Here the CDR3 DNA reads TGTGCCAGCAGCCCGAACCTGCGGGAGGGCCCACAGTTCTTC. Translating gives CASSPNLREGPQFF.

The V and J genes are TRBV2 and TRBJ1-6; TRBD1 is a possible D gene (6 bases). Trimming left V 8 bases short and J 9 bases short, with 11 bases between. Looked up from germline, CDR1 is SNHLY and CDR2 is FYNNEI. The CDR3 has 12 residues. The CDR3 coding sequence is TGTGCCAGCGGGGGCATGGGTTCACCCCTCCACTTT. Protein sequence: CASGGMGSPLHF.

This clone showed up just a few times. The V call is TRBV19, the J call TRBJ1-6, with D unresolved. The CDR3 extends over 15 amino acids. Trimming took 3 bases from V and 9 from J, leaving 15 bases between them. Germline CDR1 reads LNHDA; CDR2 reads SQIVND (reference sequence). CDR3 in amino acids: CASSMIPRPSSPLHF. DNA of the CDR3: TGTGCCAGTAGTATGATACCTCGGCCTAGTTCACCCCTCCACTTT.

The chain recombines TRBV6-6 with TRBJ1-6; D not certain. This CDR3 has 16 amino acids. V lost 7 bases, J lost 10 bases, and 23 bases lay in between. CDR1 MNHNY and CDR2 SVGAGI come from the germline V gene (reference sequence). The CDR3 reads CASMNGPGRAGSPLHF. CDR3 sequence (DNA): TGTGCCAGCATGAACGGTCCCGGGCGAGCGGGCTCACCCCTCCACTTT.

The CDR3 DNA follows: TGTGCCAGAAGTCTAAAAAGGGAGGCGTACTATGGCTACACCTTC. Amino acids: CARSLKREAYYGYTF. The chain employs TRBV7-5 and TRBJ1-2. TRBV7-5 counts as a pseudogene. CDR3 length: 15 residues.

V is TRBV18 and J is TRBJ1-5; TRBD1 is a possible D gene (5 bases). This CDR3 is 14 amino acids long. Trimming left V 2 bases short and J 6 bases short, with 11 bases between. Germline CDR1 reads KGHSH; CDR2 reads LQKENI. In DNA form, the CDR3 reads TGTGCCAGCTCACCAGGGGCGCGGAGTCAGCCCCAGCATTTT. Translation gives CASSPGARSQPQHF.

The table lists this clone with a count of one. The chain combines TRBV6-6 with TRBJ2-7, with D hard to call. This CDR3 region has 12 residues. Trimming stripped 4 bases from V and 2 bases from J, with 6 bases between. In germline, CDR1 is MNHNY, CDR2 SVGAGI (reference sequence). CDR3 region: CASSSSTYEQYF. As DNA, the CDR3 is TGTGCCAGCAGTTCGAGTACCTACGAGCAGTACTTC.

V is TRBV9 and J is TRBJ1-5; 7 nucleotides match TRBD1. CDR3 length equals 17 residues. J was trimmed by 6 bases and V by 3 bases; bases with no gene match: 15. Germline V gene data show CDR1 as SGDLS and CDR2 as YYNGEE. The CDR3 loop is CASSDREGAKASQPQHF. CDR3 bases: TGTGCCAGCAGCGACCGAGAGGGGGCTAAGGCCAGTCAGCCCCAGCATTTT.

The chain recombines TRBV7-6 with TRBJ2-7, with D unclear. Germline V gene lookup returns CDR1 SGHVS and CDR2 FNYEAQ. V was pared by 6 bases and J by 6 bases, with 12 bases between. This CDR3 is 12 amino acids long. The CDR3 loop is CASSQRVGEQYF. The CDR3 coding sequence is TGTGCCAGCAGTCAACGGGTCGGCGAGCAGTACTTC.